Below are 26 T cell receptor beta chains sequenced from a single sample in a study of technical replicates of blood from several donors. Repertoires were generated with immunoSEQ multiplex PCR, while TCRdb's copy carries only in-frame clones and drops some. The sample contains around 81,000 clones, roughly four fifths of which appear only once. The sample taken for sequencing was PBMCs. Receptor source: a human donor in good health. Some clones in this sample may be carry-over from other donors' samples.

Concerning this clone itself: Other DNA sequences from this sample encode an identical CDR3 as well. The CDR3 sequence: CASSPRLAGGRNEQFF. CDR3 DNA: TGTGCCAGCAGCCCTCGACTAGCGGGAGGTCGGAATGAGCAGTTCTTC. The rearrangement uses TRBV7-2 and TRBJ2-1, with 13 bases matching TRBD2. Germline CDR1 and CDR2: SGHTA and FQGNSA. V lost 5 bases and J lost 7; bases outside the gene matches: 8. CDR3 length: 16 amino acids.

The J gene is TRBJ1-1, the V gene TRBV14; D might be TRBD1 (6 bases). This CDR3 is 13 amino acids long. V lost 3 bases and J lost 5, with 10 bases in between. Per the germline V gene, CDR1 is SGHDN and CDR2 is FVKESK. For the CDR3, the DNA is TGTGCCAGCAGCCAGCAGGGGTGGACTGAAGCTTTCTTT. Translation: CASSQQGWTEAFF. The full variable domain, its missing parts supplied by reference TRBV14 and TRBJ1-1, is EAGVTQFPSHSVIEKGQTVTLRCDPISGHDNLYWYRRVMGKEIKFLLHFVKESKQDESGMPNNRFLAERTGGTYSTLKVQPAELEDSGVYFCASSQQGWTEAFFGQGTRLTVV.

Here the CDR3 DNA reads TGTGCCAGCAGCTTAGCGAGGACAGGGCTTCTGTTTTTT. The encoded protein is CASSLARTGLLFF. The rearrangement joins TRBV7-9 to TRBJ1-4; 8 nucleotides line up with TRBD1. The CDR3 totals 13 residues. CDR1 and CDR2 (germline): SEHNR, FQNEAQ (reference sequence). Trimming cost V 0 bases and J 14 bases; bases outside gene matches: 5. The entire variable domain, with the rest obtained from reference TRBV7-9 and TRBJ1-4, is as follows: DTGVSQNPRHKITKRGQNVTFRCDPISEHNRLYWYRQTLGQGPEFLTYFQNEAQLEKSRLLSDRFSAERPKGSFSTLEIQRTEQGDSAMYLCASSLARTGLLFFGSGTQLSVL.

A few counts support this clone. The chain couples TRBV13 to TRBJ1-5; D possibly corresponds to TRBD1 (5 bases). Trimming removed 5 bases at V and 7 bases at J, with 12 bases between. Germline CDR1 reads PRHDT; CDR2 reads FYEKMQ (reference sequence). This CDR3 is built from 13 residues. Here the CDR3 DNA reads TGTGCCAGCAGCACGCAGGGATTACAGCCCCAGCATTTT. This codes for CASSTQGLQPQHF.

The chain is built from TRBV2 and TRBJ2-7, with TRBD1 identical over 7 bases. V lost 10 bases, J lost 1 base, and 7 bases stayed unmatched. Germline V gene data show CDR1 as SNHLY and CDR2 as FYNNEI. This CDR3 spans 13 amino acids. The CDR3, as DNA: TGTGCCACCTTACAGGGGATATCCTACGAGCAGTACTTC. The encoded protein is CATLQGISYEQYF. Full variable domain (missing parts from reference TRBV2 and TRBJ2-7): EPEVTQTPSHQVTQMGQEVILRCVPISNHLYFYWYRQILGQKVEFLVSFYNNEISEKSEIFDDQFSVERPDGSNFTLKIRSTKLEDSAMYFCATLQGISYEQYFGPGTRLTVT.

CDR3 residues: CASTPSPAGGRGGEQFF. The CDR3 DNA sequence: TGTGCCAGCACCCCTAGCCCAGCGGGAGGGAGGGGGGGTGAGCAGTTCTTC. This chain joins TRBV7-9 and TRBJ2-1; 10 nucleotides agree with TRBD2. J was trimmed by 9 bases and V by 7 bases; bases with no gene match: 18. Germline-derived CDR1 and CDR2 are SEHNR and FQNEAQ (reference sequence). This CDR3 has 17 residues.

This rearrangement joins TRBV9 to TRBJ1-4, with 7 positions matching TRBD1. This CDR3 has 14 amino acids. CDR1 is SGDLS and CDR2 is YYNGEE in the germline V gene. With 1 base clipped from V and 8 bases from J, the junction kept 5 bases outside the gene matches. CDR3 DNA: TGTGCCAGCAGCGTACAGGGGGTATCGGAAAAACTGTTTTTT. Its translation: CASSVQGVSEKLFF.

This clone was picked up a small number of times. CDR3 region: CASSAASGRAAYNEQFF. CDR3 sequence (DNA): TGTGCCAGCAGTGCGGCTAGCGGGAGGGCCGCCTACAATGAGCAGTTCTTC. The chain couples TRBV25-1 to TRBJ2-1, with 12 bases matching TRBD2. CDR3 length: 17 residues. V lost 4 bases, J lost 2 bases, and 6 bases stayed unmatched. Germline-derived CDR1 and CDR2 are MGHDK and SYGVNS.

This clone was recorded only once. The V call is TRBV15, the J call TRBJ1-5; tentatively, D is TRBD1 (6 bases). Germline V gene lookup returns CDR1 LNHNV and CDR2 YYDKDF (reference sequence). V lost 1 base and J 4 bases, leaving 8 bases between the germline ends. CDR3 length: 14 residues. This chain's CDR3 is CATSRVTGNQPQHF. For the CDR3, the DNA is TGTGCCACCAGCAGAGTAACAGGGAATCAGCCCCAGCATTTT. Combining the CDR3 with reference TRBV15 and TRBJ1-5 gives the whole variable domain DAMVIQNPRYQVTQFGKPVTLSCSQTLNHNVMYWYQQKSSQAPKLLFHYYDKDFNNEADTPDNFQSRRPNTSFCFLDIRSPGLGDTAMYLCATSRVTGNQPQHFGDGTRLSIL.

The genes are TRBV11-3 and TRBJ2-1, with 13 bases lining up with TRBD2. The J segment lost 9 bases and the V segment lost 1 base, leaving 12 bases of the junction unmatched. Germline V lookup: CDR1 SGHNT, CDR2 YENEEA. CDR3 length equals 18 residues. CDR3 sequence (DNA): TGTGCCAGCAGCTTAGGTAGGACTAGCGGGGGCCGGGGAGTTGAGCAGTTCTTC. This translates into CASSLGRTSGGRGVEQFF.

The CDR3 region has the DNA TGTGCCAGCAGCCCCCGGGACTATAGCACAGATACGCAGTATTTT. Amino acids: CASSPRDYSTDTQYF. The chain employs TRBV7-8 and TRBJ2-3; 7 positions agree with TRBD2. Germline CDR1 is SGHVS and CDR2 is FQNEAQ. This CDR3 region has 15 residues. V gave up 5 bases and J gave up 0 bases; unmatched junction bases: 5.

The rearrangement links TRBV6-6 to TRBJ2-7; D may be TRBD2 (6 bases). The germline CDR1 and CDR2 sequences are MNHNY and SVGAGI (reference sequence). V lost 6 bases, J lost 3 bases, and 12 bases lay in between. This CDR3 has 13 residues. CDR3 sequence (DNA): TGTGCCAGCAGGGCGGGACTCGGCTACGAGCAGTACTTC. Translating it yields CASRAGLGYEQYF.

The V call is TRBV19, the J call TRBJ1-1; TRBD1 matches 11 bases. This CDR3 is built from 13 residues. Trimming removed 6 bases from V and 7 bases from J; junction bases left unmatched: 4. Germline V gives CDR1 LNHDA, CDR2 SQIVND (reference sequence). Written as DNA, the CDR3 is TGTGCCAGTAGGGGACAGGGGGTTGGTGAAGCTTTCTTT. The encoded protein is CASRGQGVGEAFF. The full variable domain, rest sourced from reference TRBV19 and TRBJ1-1, is DGGITQSPKYLFRKEGQNVTLSCEQNLNHDAMYWYRQDPGQGLRLIYYSQIVNDFQKGDIAEGYSVSREKKESFPLTVTSAQKNPTAFYLCASRGQGVGEAFFGQGTRLTVV.

The gene calls are TRBV11-2 and TRBJ2-7; 7 nucleotides agree with TRBD1. The CDR3 spans 16 residues. V was clipped by 0 bases and J by 2 bases; unmatched bases: 7. Germline CDR1 reads SGHAT; CDR2 reads FQNNGV. The CDR3 is CASSLDPPGTAYEQYF. The CDR3 nucleotides are TGTGCCAGCAGCTTAGATCCACCAGGGACAGCCTACGAGCAGTACTTC.

Written as DNA, the CDR3 is TGTGCCTGGACCGCGGACAGGGAAGATCAGCCCCAGCATTTT. It specifies CAWTADREDQPQHF. The chain couples TRBV30 to TRBJ1-5, with TRBD1 identical over 8 bases. The V segment lost 4 bases and the J segment 5 bases; nucleotides outside the gene matches: 7. Germline values: CDR1 GTSNPN, CDR2 SVGIG (reference sequence). The CDR3 spans 14 residues.

This chain connects TRBV7-3 to TRBJ2-7, with 9 bases fitting TRBD1. CDR1 and CDR2 from the germline V gene are SGHTA and FQGTGA. The CDR3 sequence is 13 residues long. The V gene end was trimmed by 6 bases and the J gene end by 5 bases; junction bases not matched to a gene: 5. The CDR3 DNA reads TGTGCCAGCAGTAGGGACAGGGACCACGAGCAGTACTTC. Protein: CASSRDRDHEQYF.

The chain employs TRBV6-5 and TRBJ1-4, with 7 bases identical to TRBD1. Trimming at V came to 6 bases and at J to 7 bases, leaving 2 bases not matched to a gene. The germline CDR1 and CDR2 sequences are MNHEY and SVGAGI. The CDR3 spans 12 residues. The CDR3 sequence is CASRRQGEKLFF. CDR3 sequence (DNA): TGTGCCAGCAGGAGACAGGGTGAAAAACTGTTTTTT.

J is TRBJ1-5 and V is TRBV10-3; TRBD1 agrees at 7 bases. This CDR3 region has 17 residues. Per germline, CDR1 ENHRY and CDR2 SYGVKD. J gave up 6 bases and V 1 base, and 12 bases lay outside the gene matches. CDR3 sequence (DNA): TGTGCCATCAGTGAGTGGGTTATTTACAGGGGTCCTCAGCCCCAGCATTTT. It codes for CAISEWVIYRGPQPQHF.

This rearrangement joins TRBV5-8 to TRBJ2-2, with D possibly being TRBD1 (5 bases). CDR1 SGHTS and CDR2 YDEGEE come from the germline V gene. Trimming took 4 bases from V and 5 from J, leaving 9 bases between them. The CDR3 contains 13 residues. The CDR3 DNA follows: TGTGCCAGCAGCGTCTACAGGACCGGGGAGCTGTTTTTT. The encoded protein is CASSVYRTGELFF. Supplemented by reference TRBV5-8 and TRBJ2-2, the full variable domain reads EAGVTQSPTHLIKTRGQQATLRCSPISGHTSVYWYQQALGLGLQFLLWYDEGEERNRGNFPPRFSGRQFPNYSSELNVNALELEDSALYLCASSVYRTGELFFGEGSRLTVL.

This chain connects TRBV9 to TRBJ1-2, with 7 bases that match TRBD1. Per the germline V gene, CDR1 is SGDLS and CDR2 is YYNGEE. V lost 4 bases, J lost 7 bases, and 16 bases stayed unmatched. The CDR3 has 16 amino acids. CDR3: CASSLEGDRAVSGYTF. DNA for the CDR3: TGTGCCAGCAGCTTGGAAGGAGACAGGGCGGTTTCTGGCTACACCTTC.

The rearrangement links TRBV9 to TRBJ2-7; 9 bases are shared with TRBD1. CDR3 length: 14 amino acids. The germline CDR1 and CDR2 sequences are SGDLS and YYNGEE. V was pared by 4 bases and J by 3 bases, with 5 bases of the junction left unmatched. The CDR3, as DNA: TGTGCCAGCAGCACAGGGGGCTGGGACTACGAGCAGTACTTC. This sequence encodes CASSTGGWDYEQYF.

This sequence joins TRBV5-6 and TRBJ2-7; D might be TRBD1 (6 bases). From germline, CDR1 is SGHDT and CDR2 YYEEEE. This CDR3 region has 14 residues. Trimming stripped 4 bases from V and 7 bases from J, with 18 bases between. DNA of the CDR3: TGTGCCAGCAGCCGCGAACAGGGTCTGGGGGAGCAGTACTTC. Residues: CASSREQGLGEQYF.

The chain has TRBV6-4 and TRBJ1-2; 8 bases fit TRBD1. The CDR3 consists of 16 residues. Germline CDR1 MRHNA, CDR2 SNTAGT. The ends lost 5 bases at V and 0 bases at J; junction bases unmatched: 8. The CDR3 DNA sequence: TGTGCCAGCAGTAGCCCCCGGGGACAGGCTAACTATGGCTACACCTTC. Protein sequence: CASSSPRGQANYGYTF.

The chain has TRBV7-9 and TRBJ2-7; TRBD2 matches 7 bases. CDR3 length: 12 residues. Trimming removed 7 bases from V and 6 bases from J; junction bases left unmatched: 6. Germline V gives CDR1 SEHNR, CDR2 FQNEAQ (reference sequence). CDR3 protein: CASTTSQPEQYF. The CDR3 DNA reads as TGTGCCAGCACGACTAGCCAGCCCGAGCAGTACTTC.

V gene TRBV5-4 combines with J gene TRBJ2-1; a weak D match, TRBD2 (6 bases). Per germline, CDR1 SGHNT and CDR2 YYREEE (reference sequence). The V and J ends lost 5 bases and 6 bases respectively, with 12 bases between them. The CDR3 consists of 13 residues. CDR3 amino acids: CASSTGLGNEQFF. The CDR3 DNA reads as TGTGCCAGCAGTACGGGACTCGGCAATGAGCAGTTCTTC.

The genes are TRBV21-1 and TRBJ2-1; the table's D call, TRBD1, was not checked against the DNA. TRBV21-1 is an annotated pseudogene. This CDR3 is 12 amino acids long. Written as DNA, the CDR3 is TGTGCCAGCAGTAATAGTGGGCATGAGCAGTTCTTC. As protein: CASSNSGHEQFF.